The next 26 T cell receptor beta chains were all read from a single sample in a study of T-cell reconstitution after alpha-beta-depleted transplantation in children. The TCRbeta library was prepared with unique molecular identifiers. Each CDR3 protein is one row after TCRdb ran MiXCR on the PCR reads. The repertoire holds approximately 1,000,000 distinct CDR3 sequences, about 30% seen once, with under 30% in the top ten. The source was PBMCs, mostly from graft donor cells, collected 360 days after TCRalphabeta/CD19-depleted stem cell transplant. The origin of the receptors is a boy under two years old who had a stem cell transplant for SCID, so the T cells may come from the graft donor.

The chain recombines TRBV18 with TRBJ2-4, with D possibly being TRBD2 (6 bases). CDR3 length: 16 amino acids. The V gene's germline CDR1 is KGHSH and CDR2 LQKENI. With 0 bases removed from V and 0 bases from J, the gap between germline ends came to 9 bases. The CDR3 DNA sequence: TGTGCCAGCTCACCACCGGAGGGAATAGCCAAAAACATTCAGTACTTC. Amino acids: CASSPPEGIAKNIQYF.

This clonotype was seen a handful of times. The CDR3 DNA sequence: TGTGCCAGCAGCTCGACAGGGGATAAGACCGGGGAGCTGTTTTTT. Amino acids: CASSSTGDKTGELFF. The V call is TRBV5-4, the J call TRBJ2-2; 8 bases fit TRBD1. The CDR3 is 15 residues long. Germline CDR1 and CDR2: SGHNT and YYREEE (reference sequence). The ends lost 3 bases at V and 5 bases at J; junction bases unmatched: 6.

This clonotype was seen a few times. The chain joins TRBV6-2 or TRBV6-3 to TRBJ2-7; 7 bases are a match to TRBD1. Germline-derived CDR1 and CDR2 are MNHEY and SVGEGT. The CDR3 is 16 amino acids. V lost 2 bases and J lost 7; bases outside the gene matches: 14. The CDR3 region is CASSYATAGGSGEQYF. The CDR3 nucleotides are TGTGCCAGCAGTTACGCTACGGCAGGGGGTTCGGGGGAGCAGTACTTC.

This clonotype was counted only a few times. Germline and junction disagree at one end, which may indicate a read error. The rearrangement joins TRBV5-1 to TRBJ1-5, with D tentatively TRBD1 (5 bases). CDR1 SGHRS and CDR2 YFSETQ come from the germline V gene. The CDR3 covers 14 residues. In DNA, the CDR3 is TGCGCCAGCAGCTTGGAGGGGAACCATCAGCCCCAGCAATTT. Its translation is CASSLEGNHQPQQF.

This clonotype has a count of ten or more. The DNA of the CDR3 is TGCAGTGCTAGAGCCCTCCTAGCAAATGAGCAGTTCTTC. Its protein product is CSARALLANEQFF. This rearrangement joins TRBV20-1 to TRBJ2-1; TRBD2 is a possible D gene (5 bases). Trimming stripped 1 base from V and 7 bases from J, with 11 bases between. Germline CDR1 and CDR2: DFQATT and SNEGSKA (reference sequence). The CDR3 extends over 13 amino acids.

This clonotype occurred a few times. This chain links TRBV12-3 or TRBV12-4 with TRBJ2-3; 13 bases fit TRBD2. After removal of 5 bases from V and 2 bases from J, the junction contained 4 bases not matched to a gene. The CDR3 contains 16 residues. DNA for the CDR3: TGTGCCAGCAGTACCGGACTAGCGGGGGACACAGATACGCAGTATTTT. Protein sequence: CASSTGLAGDTDTQYF.

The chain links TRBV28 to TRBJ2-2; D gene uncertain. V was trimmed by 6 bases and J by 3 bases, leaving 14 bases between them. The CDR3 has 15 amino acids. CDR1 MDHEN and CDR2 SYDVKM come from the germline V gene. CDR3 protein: CASSPRPWYTGELFF. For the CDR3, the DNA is TGTGCCAGCAGCCCGCGCCCATGGTACACCGGGGAGCTGTTTTTT.

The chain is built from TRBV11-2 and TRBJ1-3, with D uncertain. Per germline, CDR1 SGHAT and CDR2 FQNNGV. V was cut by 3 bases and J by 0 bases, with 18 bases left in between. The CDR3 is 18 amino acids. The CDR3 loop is CASSFLTDSVNSGNTIYF. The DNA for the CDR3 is TGTGCCAGCAGCTTTCTAACGGATAGCGTCAACTCTGGAAACACCATATATTTT. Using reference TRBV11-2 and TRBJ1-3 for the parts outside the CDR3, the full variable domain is EAGVAQSPRYKIIEKRQSVAFWCNPISGHATLYWYQQILGQGPKLLIQFQNNGVVDDSQLPKDRFSAERLKGVDSTLKIQPAKLEDSAVYLCASSFLTDSVNSGNTIYFGEGSWLTVV.

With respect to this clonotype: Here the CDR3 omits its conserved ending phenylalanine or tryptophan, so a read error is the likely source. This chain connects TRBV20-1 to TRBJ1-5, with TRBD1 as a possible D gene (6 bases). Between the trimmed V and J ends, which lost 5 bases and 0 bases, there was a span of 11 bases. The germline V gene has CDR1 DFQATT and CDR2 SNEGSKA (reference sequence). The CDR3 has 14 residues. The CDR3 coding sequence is TGCAGTGCTCGGACAGCAAATAGCAATCAGCCCCAGCATTGT. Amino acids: CSARTANSNQPQHC.

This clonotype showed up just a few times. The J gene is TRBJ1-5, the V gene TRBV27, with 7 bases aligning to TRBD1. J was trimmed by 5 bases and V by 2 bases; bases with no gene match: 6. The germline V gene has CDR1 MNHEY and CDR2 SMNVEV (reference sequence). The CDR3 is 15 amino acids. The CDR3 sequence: CASSLNGDSYQPQHF. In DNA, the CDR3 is TGTGCCAGCAGTTTAAACGGGGACAGCTATCAGCCCCAGCATTTT.

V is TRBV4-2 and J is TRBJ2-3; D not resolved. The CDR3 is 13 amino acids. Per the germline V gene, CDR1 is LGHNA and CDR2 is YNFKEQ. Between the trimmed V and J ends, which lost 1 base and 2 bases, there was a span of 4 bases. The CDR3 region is CASSQVDTDTQYF. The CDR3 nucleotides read TGTGCCAGCAGCCAAGTAGACACAGATACGCAGTATTTT.

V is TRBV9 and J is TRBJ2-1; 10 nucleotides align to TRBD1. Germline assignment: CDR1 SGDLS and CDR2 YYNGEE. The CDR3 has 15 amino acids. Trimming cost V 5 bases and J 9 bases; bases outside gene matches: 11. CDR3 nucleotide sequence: TGTGCCAGCAGTACCCTTGGGACAGGGGTGGTTGAGCAGTTCTTC. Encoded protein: CASSTLGTGVVEQFF.

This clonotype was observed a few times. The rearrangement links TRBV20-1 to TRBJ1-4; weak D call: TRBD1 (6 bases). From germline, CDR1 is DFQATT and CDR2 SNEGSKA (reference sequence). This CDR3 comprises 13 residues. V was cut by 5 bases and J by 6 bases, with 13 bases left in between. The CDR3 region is CSAEQGGYEKLFF. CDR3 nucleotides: TGCAGTGCTGAACAGGGTGGATATGAAAAACTGTTTTTT.

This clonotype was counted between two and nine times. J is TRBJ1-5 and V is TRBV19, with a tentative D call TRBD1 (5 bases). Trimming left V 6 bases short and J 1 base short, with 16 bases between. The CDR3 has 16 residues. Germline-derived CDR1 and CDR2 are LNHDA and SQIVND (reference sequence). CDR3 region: CASSWGRAGSNQPQHF. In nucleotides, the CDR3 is TGTGCCAGTAGCTGGGGCAGGGCGGGAAGCAATCAGCCCCAGCATTTT.

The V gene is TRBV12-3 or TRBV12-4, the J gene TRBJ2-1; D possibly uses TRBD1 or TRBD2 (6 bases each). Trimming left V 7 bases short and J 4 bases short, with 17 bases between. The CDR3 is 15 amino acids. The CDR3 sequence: CASKTWGATYNEQFF. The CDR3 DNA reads TGTGCCAGCAAAACCTGGGGGGCCACATACAATGAGCAGTTCTTC.

CDR3 loop: CASSDRGATGELFF. For the CDR3, the DNA is TGCGCCAGCAGCGACAGGGGGGCCACCGGGGAGCTGTTTTTT. The rearrangement links TRBV10-2 to TRBJ2-2; 9 nucleotides agree with TRBD1. This CDR3 has 14 amino acids. The germline V gene has CDR1 WSHSY and CDR2 SAAADI. V shed 6 bases and J 4 bases; nucleotides not matched to a gene: 3.

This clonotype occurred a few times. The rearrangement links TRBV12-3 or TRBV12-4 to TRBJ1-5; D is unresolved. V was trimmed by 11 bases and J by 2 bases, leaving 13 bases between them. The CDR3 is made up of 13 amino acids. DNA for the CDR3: TGTGCCTCCCGGAGGAGCGGCAATCAGCCCCAGCATTTT. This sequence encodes CASRRSGNQPQHF.

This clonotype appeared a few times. The CDR3 DNA is TGTGCCAGCAGTTCCGAACAGGGTTTAAACTATGGCTACACCTTC. Amino acid sequence: CASSSEQGLNYGYTF. The J gene is TRBJ1-2, the V gene TRBV27, with D possibly matching TRBD1 (6 bases). The CDR3 extends over 15 amino acids. The V end lost 4 bases, the J end lost 2 bases, and 14 bases lay between the germline ends. The V gene's germline CDR1 is MNHEY and CDR2 SMNVEV (reference sequence).

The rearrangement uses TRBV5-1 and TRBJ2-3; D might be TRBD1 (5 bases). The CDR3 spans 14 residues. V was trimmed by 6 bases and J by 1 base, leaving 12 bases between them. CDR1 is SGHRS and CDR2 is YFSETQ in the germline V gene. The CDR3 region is CASTQGQGTDTQYF. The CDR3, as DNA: TGCGCCAGCACCCAGGGTCAGGGCACAGATACGCAGTATTTT.

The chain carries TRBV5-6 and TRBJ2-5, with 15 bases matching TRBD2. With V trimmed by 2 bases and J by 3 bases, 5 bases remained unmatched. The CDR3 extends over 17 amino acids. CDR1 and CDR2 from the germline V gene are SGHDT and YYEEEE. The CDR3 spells CASSFYGLAGGEETQYF. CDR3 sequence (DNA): TGTGCCAGCAGCTTCTATGGACTAGCGGGGGGGGAAGAGACCCAGTACTTC.

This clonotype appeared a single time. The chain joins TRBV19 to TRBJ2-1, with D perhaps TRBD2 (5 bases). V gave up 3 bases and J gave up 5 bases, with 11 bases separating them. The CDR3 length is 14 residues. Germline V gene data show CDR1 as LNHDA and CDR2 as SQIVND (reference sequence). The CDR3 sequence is CASSMWGDNNEQFF. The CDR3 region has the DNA TGTGCCAGTAGTATGTGGGGAGATAACAATGAGCAGTTCTTC.

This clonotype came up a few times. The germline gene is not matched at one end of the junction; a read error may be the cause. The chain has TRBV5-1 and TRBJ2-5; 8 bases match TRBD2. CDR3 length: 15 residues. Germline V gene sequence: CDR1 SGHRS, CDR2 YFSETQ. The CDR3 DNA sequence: TGTGCCAGCAGCCTTCTGGCGGGGGGCCAAGAGACCCAGTACTTC. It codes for CASSLLAGGQETQYF.

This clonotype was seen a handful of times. The CDR3 nucleotides read TGTGCCAGCAGCCCCTTAGCGGGGAGCCATTACGAGCAGTACTTC. Its translation is CASSPLAGSHYEQYF. The chain employs TRBV7-2 and TRBJ2-7; 8 nucleotides align to TRBD2. Germline V gene data show CDR1 as SGHTA and CDR2 as FQGNSA. V dropped 5 bases and J dropped 4; count of bases not matched to a gene: 10. The CDR3 totals 15 residues.

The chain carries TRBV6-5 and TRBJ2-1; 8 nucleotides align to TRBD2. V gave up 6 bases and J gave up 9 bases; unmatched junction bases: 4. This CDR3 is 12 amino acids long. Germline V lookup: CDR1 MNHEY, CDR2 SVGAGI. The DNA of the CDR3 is TGTGCCAGCAGGCGGGGGGCAACTGAGCAGTTCTTC. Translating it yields CASRRGATEQFF.

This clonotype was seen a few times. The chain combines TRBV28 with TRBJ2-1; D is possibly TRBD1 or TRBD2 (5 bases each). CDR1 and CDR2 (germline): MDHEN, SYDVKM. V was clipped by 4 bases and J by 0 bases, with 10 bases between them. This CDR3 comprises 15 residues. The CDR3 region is CASSYRGISYNEQFF. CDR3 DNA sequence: TGTGCCAGCAGTTACCGGGGCATCTCCTACAATGAGCAGTTCTTC.

The DNA of the CDR3 is TGTGCCAGCAGTGGAGAGCGGGGGTTCACAGATACGCAGTATTTT. It yields the protein CASSGERGFTDTQYF. The chain employs TRBV12-3 or TRBV12-4 and TRBJ2-3; the match to TRBD2 covers 8 bases. This CDR3 has 15 residues. Unmatched junction bases numbered 6, after V lost 5 bases and J lost 2 bases.